The 26 T cell receptor beta chains below were found in one sample sequenced in a study of OX40 agonist ivuxolimab in advanced cancers. Only in-frame clones appear in the TCRdb table, and some are missing; sequencing was by immunoSEQ multiplex PCR. The sample has about 71,000 clones; 94% are singletons. Material: CD4+ or CD8+ T cells sorted from blood, obtained in a trial of the OX40 agonist ivuxolimab. The source is an adult with an advanced solid tumor such as melanoma, head and neck, liver or kidney cancer.

The J gene is TRBJ2-7, the V gene TRBV19; the D gene is possibly TRBD1 (5 bases). The CDR3 is 15 residues long. Germline CDR1 and CDR2: LNHDA and SQIVND (reference sequence). Trimming took 4 bases from V and 2 from J, leaving 15 bases between them. In nucleotides, the CDR3 is TGTGCCAGTAGTACCTCTGGGGTAGGGGCCTACGAGCAGTACTTC. Its translation: CASSTSGVGAYEQYF.

The chain couples TRBV7-6 to TRBJ2-7, with a possible D match to TRBD1 (5 bases). The V and J ends lost 4 bases and 2 bases respectively, with 9 bases between them. Germline V gene lookup returns CDR1 SGHVS and CDR2 FNYEAQ. There are 13 residues in the CDR3. The CDR3 nucleotides are TGTGCCAGCAGCTACGCAGGGACCTACGAGCAGTACTTC. Its translation: CASSYAGTYEQYF. The entire variable domain, with the rest obtained from reference TRBV7-6 and TRBJ2-7, is as follows: GAGVSQSPRYKVTKRGQDVALRCDPISGHVSLYWYRQALGQGPEFLTYFNYEAQQDKSGLPNDRFSAERPEGSISTLTIQRTEQRDSAMYRCASSYAGTYEQYFGPGTRLTVT.

The gene calls are TRBV5-1 and TRBJ2-3; D possibly corresponds to TRBD1 (5 bases). Germline V gene sequence: CDR1 SGHRS, CDR2 YFSETQ. V was trimmed by 0 bases and J by 4 bases, leaving 12 bases between them. The CDR3 covers 15 residues. The CDR3 reads CASSLVGEGADTQYF. In DNA, the CDR3 is TGCGCCAGCAGCTTGGTAGGGGAAGGCGCAGATACGCAGTATTTT.

This chain links TRBV4-2 with TRBJ2-6; 7 bases map to TRBD2. CDR3 size: 16 residues. Germline trimming cut 1 base from V and 5 bases from J; bases unmatched to any gene: 5. The germline V gene has CDR1 LGHNA and CDR2 YNFKEQ. CDR3 nucleotide sequence: TGTGCCAGCAGCCAAGGGGAGGGGTATAGGGCCAACGTCCTGACTTTC. Its translation: CASSQGEGYRANVLTF.

The chain uses TRBV10-2 and TRBJ2-3; 9 positions match TRBD1. The junction had 6 bases not matched to a gene; V was cut back by 6 bases and J by 5 bases. This CDR3 is 14 amino acids long. Germline V gene lookup returns CDR1 WSHSY and CDR2 SAAADI. CDR3 residues: CASRGDRAKDTQYF. The DNA of the CDR3 is TGCGCCAGCAGAGGGGACAGGGCGAAAGATACGCAGTATTTT.

The chain is built from TRBV6-5 and TRBJ2-2; D unresolved. Trimming stripped 8 bases from V and 6 bases from J, with 7 bases between. The CDR3 loop spans 11 amino acids. CDR1 and CDR2 from the germline V gene are MNHEY and SVGAGI. For the CDR3, the DNA is TGTGCCAGCGGTGATGCCGGGGAGCTGTTTTTT. It is translated as CASGDAGELFF.

The chain couples TRBV4-1 to TRBJ2-7; D uncertain. The V end lost 0 bases, the J end lost 0 bases, and 12 bases lay between the germline ends. The CDR3 spans 16 residues. From germline, CDR1 is MGHRA and CDR2 YSYEKL. CDR3: CASSQDMARTSYEQYF. The CDR3 DNA sequence: TGCGCCAGCAGCCAAGATATGGCACGGACCTCCTACGAGCAGTACTTC.

The chain is built from TRBV6-5 and TRBJ1-2; perhaps TRBD1 as D (6 bases). Germline V gene data show CDR1 as MNHEY and CDR2 as SVGAGI. CDR3 size: 13 residues. Trimming pared 0 bases from V and 6 bases from J, leaving 8 bases between. CDR3: CASSYSWGHGYTF. The CDR3 nucleotides read TGTGCCAGCAGTTACTCGTGGGGGCATGGCTACACCTTC.

The chain has TRBV10-2 and TRBJ1-1, with a possible D match to TRBD1 (6 bases). The ends were cut back, 4 bases at V and 8 bases at J, with 11 bases in the middle. The CDR3 length is 12 residues. Germline CDR1 reads WSHSY; CDR2 reads SAAADI. The CDR3: CASSVGGSEAFF. DNA for the CDR3: TGCGCCAGCAGTGTAGGGGGATCCGAAGCTTTCTTT.

The J gene is TRBJ2-1, the V gene TRBV7-2; 8 bases line up with TRBD1. From germline, CDR1 is SGHTA and CDR2 FQGNSA. The CDR3 extends over 16 amino acids. V gave up 1 base and J gave up 3 bases; unmatched junction bases: 5. The CDR3, as DNA: TGTGCCAGCAGCTTAGTCCCCGGGACAGGCTACAATGAGCAGTTCTTC. It specifies CASSLVPGTGYNEQFF.

The V and J genes are TRBV4-1 and TRBJ2-7; TRBD2 matches at 15 bases. CDR1 and CDR2 (germline): MGHRA, YSYEKL. V lost 5 bases and J lost 4; bases outside the gene matches: 12. There are 18 residues in the CDR3. The DNA for the CDR3 is TGCGCCAGCAGCTCCGGACTAGCGGGGGGGCCGTGGATGTACGAGCAGTACTTC. Translating it yields CASSSGLAGGPWMYEQYF.

V gene TRBV2 combines with J gene TRBJ2-5; D may be TRBD1 (5 bases). The DNA end favors TRBJ2-7, so the J call may be wrong. The CDR3 extends over 16 amino acids. Germline CDR1 and CDR2: SNHLY and FYNNEI. CDR3 sequence: CASSVRLAGYHYEQYF. Here the CDR3 DNA reads TGTGCCAGCAGTGTCAGGTTAGCAGGGTATCACTACGAGCAGTACTTC.

The V call is TRBV7-2, the J call TRBJ1-2, with 7 bases lining up with TRBD1. This CDR3 region has 15 residues. CDR1 and CDR2 (germline): SGHTA, FQGNSA. The junction had 7 bases not matched to a gene; V was cut back by 3 bases and J by 3 bases. CDR3 in DNA: TGTGCCAGCAGCTTGAATCGACAGGGCCACTATGGCTACACCTTC. Its protein is CASSLNRQGHYGYTF.

The chain uses TRBV7-9 and TRBJ2-5; unclear D gene. Germline V gene sequence: CDR1 SEHNR, CDR2 FQNEAQ (reference sequence). Trimming cost V 7 bases and J 2 bases, with 14 bases left between them. The CDR3 contains 14 residues. The CDR3 loop reads CASTTWGLQETQYF. CDR3 DNA sequence: TGTGCCAGCACCACATGGGGATTGCAAGAGACCCAGTACTTC.

The chain carries TRBV4-1 and TRBJ1-2, with 10 bases lining up with TRBD1. The CDR3 extends over 15 amino acids. J lost 5 bases, V lost 1 base, and 4 bases had no gene match. Looked up from germline, CDR1 is MGHRA and CDR2 is YSYEKL. DNA of the CDR3: TGCGCCAGCAGCCAAGGGACAGGGGGGACTTATGGCTACACCTTC. Encoded protein: CASSQGTGGTYGYTF.

The rearrangement uses TRBV5-1 and TRBJ2-1; D is unresolved. Germline CDR1 reads SGHRS; CDR2 reads YFSETQ. Trimming cost V 3 bases and J 0 bases, with 10 bases left between them. This CDR3 spans 15 amino acids. The CDR3 loop reads CASSSQVYSYNEQFF. CDR3 DNA sequence: TGCGCCAGCAGCTCGCAAGTTTACTCCTACAATGAGCAGTTCTTC.

The chain carries TRBV29-1 and TRBJ2-1, with 12 bases matching TRBD2. Germline V gene data show CDR1 as SQVTM and CDR2 as ANQGSEA. J lost 4 bases, V lost 1 base, and 5 bases had no gene match. CDR3 size: 16 residues. This CDR3 is CSVEGLAGARYNEQFF. DNA for the CDR3: TGCAGCGTTGAAGGACTAGCGGGGGCCCGGTACAATGAGCAGTTCTTC.

This chain links TRBV4-3 with TRBJ2-7; 12 bases map to TRBD2. Germline CDR1 reads LGHNA; CDR2 reads YSLEER. The junction had 4 bases not matched to a gene; V was cut back by 0 bases and J by 1 base. This CDR3 contains 17 residues. CDR3 coding DNA: TGCGCCAGCAGCCAAGACACTAGCGGGGGGCCATCCTACGAGCAGTACTTC. This encodes CASSQDTSGGPSYEQYF.

V and J are TRBV7-9 and TRBJ2-2, with D possibly matching TRBD1 (5 bases). Between the trimmed V and J ends, which lost 1 base and 7 bases, there was a span of 7 bases. This CDR3 is 13 amino acids long. Germline V gene lookup returns CDR1 SEHNR and CDR2 FQNEAQ (reference sequence). This CDR3 is CASSLGGLGELFF. CDR3 DNA: TGTGCCAGCAGCTTAGGGGGCCTCGGGGAGCTGTTTTTT.

J is TRBJ2-1 and V is TRBV5-6; 8 positions agree with TRBD1. The CDR3 contains 15 residues. Germline V gene sequence: CDR1 SGHDT, CDR2 YYEEEE. V dropped 0 bases and J dropped 6; count of bases not matched to a gene: 5. CDR3 coding DNA: TGTGCCAGCAGCTTGGACAGGGGGTATCTCAATGAGCAGTTCTTC. Residues: CASSLDRGYLNEQFF.

V and J are TRBV4-3 and TRBJ1-5; D possibly corresponds to TRBD1 (5 bases). V was shortened by 0 bases and J by 3 bases, with 15 bases between the two germline ends. CDR1 is LGHNA, CDR2 YSLEER, per germline. The CDR3 contains 17 residues. The CDR3 DNA is TGCGCCAGCAGCCAAGATCACGGGGGGAGGTTCAATCAGCCCCAGCATTTT. It specifies CASSQDHGGRFNQPQHF.

This chain uses TRBV9 with TRBJ2-1, with 7 nucleotides matching TRBD1. The CDR3 spans 16 residues. V shed 4 bases, J shed 8 bases, and the junction held 15 bases outside the gene matches. The germline V gene encodes CDR1 SGDLS and CDR2 YYNGEE. This chain's CDR3 is CASSPRDRPLGDEQFF. For the CDR3, the DNA is TGTGCCAGCAGCCCCCGGGACAGACCACTTGGCGATGAGCAGTTCTTC.

The chain is built from TRBV5-4 and TRBJ2-1, with D uncertain. Germline V gives CDR1 SGHNT, CDR2 YYREEE (reference sequence). V dropped 0 bases and J dropped 6 bases, with 4 bases sitting between them. The CDR3 is 12 amino acids. CDR3 sequence (DNA): TGTGCCAGCAGCTTGGGGGGCAATGAGCAGTTCTTC. Amino acid sequence: CASSLGGNEQFF.

This chain joins TRBV6-5 and TRBJ1-3, with D perhaps matching TRBD1 (6 bases). V lost 5 bases, J lost 1 base, and 9 bases lay in between. Germline V gene lookup returns CDR1 MNHEY and CDR2 SVGAGI. This CDR3 comprises 14 residues. CDR3 nucleotides: TGTGCCAGCAGTATAACAGGGTCTGGAAACACCATATATTTT. Its protein is CASSITGSGNTIYF.

The chain couples TRBV5-1 to TRBJ2-1, with 8 bases matching TRBD1. Germline CDR1 reads SGHRS; CDR2 reads YFSETQ. The CDR3 loop spans 12 amino acids. Germline trimming cut 5 bases from V and 7 bases from J; bases unmatched to any gene: 2. As DNA, the CDR3 is TGCGCCAGCAGGCAGGGGGCAAATGAGCAGTTCTTC. Protein sequence: CASRQGANEQFF.

The chain links TRBV6-5 to TRBJ2-7; 7 bases line up with TRBD1. This CDR3 comprises 14 residues. CDR1 is MNHEY and CDR2 is SVGAGI in the germline V gene. The junction had 4 bases not matched to a gene; V was cut back by 3 bases and J by 2 bases. Here the CDR3 reads CASSYGQETYEQYF. CDR3 bases: TGTGCCAGCAGTTATGGACAGGAGACCTACGAGCAGTACTTC.